The 2 T cell receptor beta chains listed next were all sequenced from one sample in a study. The TRBV12-4/TRBJ1-2 clonotypes were amplified using barcode primers with ligated adaptors. TCRdb recomputed calls from the multiplex PCR reads with MiXCR, one row per CDR3 protein. The data show about 1,200 distinct CDR3 sequences, approximately 22% seen once. Sequencing was carried out using naive CD4+ T cells sorted from blood. This sample's subset: naive CD4+ T cells, CD4+CD45RA+CD25-. The receptors were sampled from a female donor with breast cancer.

Sample share makes this clonotype medium-sized (0.01 to 0.1%). This chain connects TRBV12-3 or TRBV12-4 to TRBJ1-2; D ambiguous. Between the trimmed V and J ends, which lost 6 bases and 0 bases, there was a span of 8 bases. This CDR3 region has 13 residues. The CDR3 nucleotides read TGTGCCAGCAGACCCGGGACTAACTATGGCTACACCTTC. Its translation: CASRPGTNYGYTF.

This clonotype rates as large. The V and J genes are TRBV12-3 or TRBV12-4 and TRBJ1-2; 7 bases align to TRBD1. V lost 5 bases and J lost 5; bases outside the gene matches: 5. CDR3 length: 13 residues. The CDR3 loop is CASSKSTGYGYTF. The CDR3, as DNA: TGTGCCAGCAGTAAGTCGACAGGGTATGGCTACACCTTC.